This T cell receptor (beta chain) is drawn from a study of T cells in Graves' hyperthyroidism and ophthalmopathy. Study-wide points: The model identified upcoming ophthalmopathy a median approximately 6.4 months ahead of onset.

The CDR3 is 16 amino acids. V trimming: 1 base; J trimming: 2 bases; junction bases outside the gene matches: 4. Germline CDR1 MNHEY, CDR2 SMNVEV (reference sequence). Regarding this clonotype: Its antigen is not identified.

Amplified regions were TCR beta CDR3 sequences from RNA transcripts. Using the HTBI primer set, a first-round RT-PCR was run on the TCR CDR3. Each CDR3 protein gets one entry after TCRdb re-called the multiplex PCR reads with MiXCR. The sample holds about 180,000 distinct CDR3 sequences, about a sixth seen once. The sequence was obtained from a woman between 50 and 59 years old with Graves' hyperthyroidism. J is TRBJ2-3 and V is TRBV27; 9 bases are a match to TRBD2. Sequenced material: blood. The CDR3 DNA reads as TGTGCCAGCAGTTTATATAGCGGGGGCCCCACAGATACGCAGTATTTT. Its protein is CASSLYSGGPTDTQYF.